The rows below give T cell receptor beta chains drawn from one sample of a study of blood T cell repertoires in COVID-19. Clones were sequenced by immunoSEQ multiplex PCR, and TCRdb holds only the in-frame ones, with some missing. The sample has around 390,000 clones; about 83% are singletons. Sequencing input: PBMCs or T cells enriched from blood (not recorded which). Receptors originate from a woman aged 45-59 years who had recovered from COVID-19. Each CDR3 is given with its conserved first and last residue. The D gene is left open where the match is weak. Expanded clones get a size class; other rows say once, few or many, or leave the size out.

d_call clone_size j_call v_call cdr3_nt cdr3_aa
TRBD1 once TRBJ1-3 TRBV9 TGTGCCAGCAGCCCTTCGTCCGGGACAGGGCTGACTGGAAACACCATATATTTT CASSPSSGTGLTGNTIYF
- - TRBJ2-3 TRBV29-1 TGCAGCGTTGAGTTCGGGGTAACGCAGTATTTT CSVEFGVTQYF
TRBD2 - TRBJ2-2 TRBV5-1 TGCGCCAGCTTCAGGACTAGCGATAACACCGGGGAGCTGTTTTTT CASFRTSDNTGELFF
TRBD2 - TRBJ2-1 TRBV5-6 TGTGCCAGCTTAGGACTAGCGGGGGCGGAGGAGCAGTTCTTC CASLGLAGAEEQFF
- - TRBJ1-1 TRBV19 TGTGCCAGTAGCCCAGCCGGGAGAAACACTGAAGCTTTCTTT CASSPAGRNTEAFF
- - TRBJ1-1 TRBV1 TGCACCAGCAGCCAGAGGGACAGGGGCTTTGAAGCTTTCTTT CTSSQRDRGFEAFF
- - TRBJ2-7 TRBV11-1 TGTGCCAGCAGCTTAACTAATACAGGGCCCGAGCAGTACTTC CASSLTNTGPEQYF
- - TRBJ1-2 TRBV6-2/TRBV6-3 TGTGCCAGCAGTTACCAGGGGACTAGGGGCTACACCTTC CASSYQGTRGYTF
- - TRBJ1-2 TRBV19 TGTGCCAGTAGAGCAGCGGGACATAACTATGGCTACACCTTC CASRAAGHNYGYTF
TRBD1 - TRBJ2-7 TRBV5-4 TGTGCCAGCAGCTTGGGTGGGACAGGAGGCTACGAGCAGTACTTC CASSLGGTGGYEQYF
- - TRBJ1-6 TRBV28 TGTGCCAGCTTCGGGGGGGTATTGTCACCCCTCCACTTT CASFGGVLSPLHF
- few TRBJ1-1 TRBV7-2 TGTGCCAGCAGCTTAGATTGGGGCGGGGGAACTGAAGCTTTCTTT CASSLDWGGGTEAFF
- - TRBJ1-1 TRBV25-1 TGTGCCAGCAGTGAACGTAGGGGCACTGAAGCTTTCTTT CASSERRGTEAFF
TRBD1 - TRBJ1-1 TRBV30 TGTGCCGGGCGACAGGGTTATCTTGAAGCTTTCTTT CAGRQGYLEAFF
- - TRBJ1-1 TRBV25-1 TGTGCCAGCCAATCCTCGGGGAACACTGAAGCTTTCTTT CASQSSGNTEAFF
- - TRBJ2-7 TRBV4-1 TGCGCCAGCAGCCAAGACACTAGCTTCCCCTACGAGCAGTACTTC CASSQDTSFPYEQYF
TRBD1 - TRBJ1-1 TRBV6-5 TGTGCCAGCAGCCGACAGGGGATCATGAACACTGAAGCTTTCTTT CASSRQGIMNTEAFF
TRBD1 - TRBJ1-2 TRBV3-1/TRBV3-2 TGTGCCAGCAGCCAAGAACGACAGGGTCGGAACTATGGCTACACCTTC CASSQERQGRNYGYTF
- few TRBJ1-5 TRBV7-6 TGTGCCAGCAGCTTAACAGGGTACGGCAATCAGCCCCAGCATTTT CASSLTGYGNQPQHF
- - TRBJ1-2 TRBV6-5 TGTGCCAGCAGTTACTCTGACGGAGCTTATGGCTACACCTTC CASSYSDGAYGYTF
- - TRBJ1-1 TRBV18 TGTGCCAGCTCACCGTCCAGTGTGAACACTGAAGCTTTCTTT CASSPSSVNTEAFF
- once TRBJ1-5 TRBV7-2 TGTGCCAGCAGCTTCAGCGACGGAAACAATCAGCCCCAGCATTTT CASSFSDGNNQPQHF
TRBD1 - TRBJ1-2 TRBV7-9 TGTGCCAGCAGCTTAGGAGGGGGCCGGGGCTACACCTTC CASSLGGGRGYTF
TRBD1 - TRBJ1-5 TRBV7-3 TGTGCCAGCAGCCGGGATTTTGTCGACAGGGAAAATCAGCCCCAGCATTTT CASSRDFVDRENQPQHF
- - TRBJ2-5 TRBV29-1 TGCAGCGTTGGCGGGGAAGAGACCCAGTACTTC CSVGGEETQYF
- once TRBJ2-4 TRBV6-1 TGTGCCAGCAGTGAAGGCTTAATCTACGTTCTATCGGAGGCCAAAAACATTCAGTACTTC CASSEGLIYVLSEAKNIQYF
TRBD1 - TRBJ1-2 TRBV27 TGTGCCAGCAGCCGGACAGGGGGCGGCTATGGCTACACCTTC CASSRTGGGYGYTF
- - TRBJ2-1 TRBV4-3 TGCGCCAGCAGCCAAGAACCAGGAAACTACAATGAGCAGTTCTTC CASSQEPGNYNEQFF
- - TRBJ1-1 TRBV7-9 TGTGCCAGCAGCTTAGAAGGGGCCATGAACACTGAAGCTTTCTTT CASSLEGAMNTEAFF
- once TRBJ1-2 TRBV19 TGTGCCAGTAGCCAGAGAGGGGGAATTCGAGGCTACACCTTC CASSQRGGIRGYTF
- - TRBJ1-2 TRBV10-3 TGTGCCATCAGTGTCGGTTGGGGCTACACCTTC CAISVGWGYTF
TRBD1 - TRBJ2-2 TRBV2 TGTGCCAGCATTCAGGACAGGGGGACCGGGGAGCTGTTTTTT CASIQDRGTGELFF
- - TRBJ2-7 TRBV10-2 TGCGCCAGCAGTGGGGCGGTCGAGGGAAGGGAGCAGTACTTC CASSGAVEGREQYF
- once TRBJ1-5 TRBV4-2 TGTGCCAGCAGCCCCAGGGGTGCGAATCAGCCCCAGCATTTT CASSPRGANQPQHF
TRBD1 - TRBJ2-6 TRBV18 TGTGCCAGCTCACGGACAGGGGACGCTTCTGGGGCCAACGTCCTGACTTTC CASSRTGDASGANVLTF
TRBD1 - TRBJ1-2 TRBV4-3 TGCGCCAGCAGCCATACCCCCGGGACAGGGGGCTATGGCTACACCTTC CASSHTPGTGGYGYTF
- - TRBJ1-2 TRBV2 TGTGCCAGCAGTGAAGTCCCCGTCGGCTACACCTTC CASSEVPVGYTF
- - TRBJ2-1 TRBV5-1 TGCGCCAGCAGCCCGCGGTCTGGAGGAGACAATGAGCAGTTCTTC CASSPRSGGDNEQFF
- - TRBJ2-7 TRBV15 TGTGCCACCAGCAGAGATCGGACCTTAAGGGGTTACGAGCAGTACTTC CATSRDRTLRGYEQYF
- - TRBJ2-7 TRBV27 TGTGCCAGCAGTTGGACCACTAGCTCCTACGAGCAGTACTTC CASSWTTSSYEQYF
TRBD2 - TRBJ2-2 TRBV25-1 TGTGCCAGCAGTGAATCAACGGGGGGAAACACCGGGGAGCTGTTTTTT CASSESTGGNTGELFF
TRBD1 - TRBJ1-4 TRBV3-1/TRBV3-2 TGTGCCAGCAGCCTTCGGACAGGGGGCGTTGAAAAACTGTTTTTT CASSLRTGGVEKLFF
- - TRBJ2-7 TRBV1 TGCACCAGCAGCCAAGTTAGTGAGACAGTATCCTACGAGCAGTACTTC CTSSQVSETVSYEQYF
- - TRBJ2-2 TRBV7-9 TGTGCCAGCAGCCCCTCTGGGGGGTTTAACGGGGAGCTGTTTTTT CASSPSGGFNGELFF
- - TRBJ2-5 TRBV3-1/TRBV3-2 TGTGCCAGCAGCCAAGACACAGGTTTACAAGAGACCCAGTACTTC CASSQDTGLQETQYF
- - TRBJ2-5 TRBV4-2 TGTGCCAGCAGCCAGTTCCTCGACAATGGGACCCAGTACTTC CASSQFLDNGTQYF
- - TRBJ2-3 TRBV7-9 TGTGCCAGCAGCATTACAGAAGTTAGCACAGATACGCAGTATTTT CASSITEVSTDTQYF
- - TRBJ1-2 TRBV7-3 TGTGCCAGCAGCCCCTTTTCGACACAACCTTACTATGGCTACACCTTC CASSPFSTQPYYGYTF
- - TRBJ1-5 TRBV27 TGTGCCAGCAGGGCGAGGTCGGGCAATCAGCCCCAGCATTTT CASRARSGNQPQHF
TRBD1 - TRBJ1-1 TRBV3-1/TRBV3-2 TGTGCCAGCAGGGGACAGTTGAACACTGAAGCTTTCTTT CASRGQLNTEAFF
TRBD1 - TRBJ1-4 TRBV5-6 TGTGCCAGCAGCTTGGTCGCAACAGGGGCTGAAAAACTGTTTTTT CASSLVATGAEKLFF
- - TRBJ1-1 TRBV7-9 TGTGCCAGCAGCTTAGACGGGGAAACCGAAGCTTTCTTT CASSLDGETEAFF
- - TRBJ2-3 TRBV6-5 TGTGCCAGCAGTTACTCTAGCGCAGATACGCAGTATTTT CASSYSSADTQYF
TRBD1 - TRBJ1-1 TRBV19 TGTGCCAGTAGTATCAGAGACAGGGGGAGCACTGAAGCTTTCTTT CASSIRDRGSTEAFF
- once TRBJ2-1 TRBV4-1 TGCGCCAGCAGCCAAGTCAGGGATGAGCAGTTCTTC CASSQVRDEQFF
- - TRBJ1-3 TRBV20-1 TGCAGTGCTAGTGATCGCTCTGGAAACACCATATATTTT CSASDRSGNTIYF
- - TRBJ1-4 TRBV19 TGTGCCACCTCAGGGGTATTGGAAAAACTGTTTTTT CATSGVLEKLFF
- - TRBJ1-2 TRBV18 TGTGCCAGCTCACCAGGGGGGGTTTTCTATGGCTACACCTTC CASSPGGVFYGYTF
- once TRBJ1-4 TRBV15 TGTGCCACCAGCAGTCAAAATGAAAAACTGTTTTTT CATSSQNEKLFF
- - TRBJ2-7 TRBV6-5 TGTGCCAGCAGTTACCGGACAAACTACGAGCAGTACTTC CASSYRTNYEQYF